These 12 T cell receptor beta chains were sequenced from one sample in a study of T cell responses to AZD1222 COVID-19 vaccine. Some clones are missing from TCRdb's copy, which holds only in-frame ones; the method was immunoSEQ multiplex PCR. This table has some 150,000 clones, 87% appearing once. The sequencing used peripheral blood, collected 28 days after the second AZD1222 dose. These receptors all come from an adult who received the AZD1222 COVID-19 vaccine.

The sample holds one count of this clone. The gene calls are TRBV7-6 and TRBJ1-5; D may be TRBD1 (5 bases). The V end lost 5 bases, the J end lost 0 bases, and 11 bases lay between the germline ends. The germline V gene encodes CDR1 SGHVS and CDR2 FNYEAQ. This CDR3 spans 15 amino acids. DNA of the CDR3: TGTGCCAGCAGCCCGTGGGACGGTAGCAATCAGCCCCAGCATTTT. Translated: CASSPWDGSNQPQHF.

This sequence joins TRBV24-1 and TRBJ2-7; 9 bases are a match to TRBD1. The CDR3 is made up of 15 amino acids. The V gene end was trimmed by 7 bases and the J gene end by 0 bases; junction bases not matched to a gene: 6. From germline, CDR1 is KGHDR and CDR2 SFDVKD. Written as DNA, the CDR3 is TGTGCCACCAGCTTTGGGACAGGGAGCTCCTACGAGCAGTACTTC. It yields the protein CATSFGTGSSYEQYF.

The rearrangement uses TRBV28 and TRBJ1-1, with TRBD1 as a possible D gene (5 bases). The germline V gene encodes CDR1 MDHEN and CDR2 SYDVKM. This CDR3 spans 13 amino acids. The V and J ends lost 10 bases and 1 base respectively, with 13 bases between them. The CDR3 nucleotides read TGTGCCACCTGGGGGGGGAAGAACACTGAAGCTTTCTTT. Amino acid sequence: CATWGGKNTEAFF.

The chain's CDR3 is CASSFLRQGSQPQHF. CDR3 DNA: TGTGCCAGCAGCTTTTTACGTCAAGGGTCTCAGCCCCAGCATTTT. This chain connects TRBV6-1 to TRBJ1-5; D uncertain. V shed 6 bases and J shed 6 bases, with 18 bases lying between them. Germline loops: CDR1 MNHNS, CDR2 SASEGT. This CDR3 region has 15 residues.

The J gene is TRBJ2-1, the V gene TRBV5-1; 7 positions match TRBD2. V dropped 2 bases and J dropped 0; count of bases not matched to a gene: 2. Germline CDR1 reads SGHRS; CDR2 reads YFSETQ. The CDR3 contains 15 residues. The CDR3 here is CASSLQRGSYNEQFF. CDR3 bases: TGCGCCAGCAGCTTACAGCGGGGCTCCTACAATGAGCAGTTCTTC.

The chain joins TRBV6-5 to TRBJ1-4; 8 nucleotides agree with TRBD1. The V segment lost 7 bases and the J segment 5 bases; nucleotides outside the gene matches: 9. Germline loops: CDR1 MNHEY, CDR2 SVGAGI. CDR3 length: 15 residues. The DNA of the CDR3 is TGTGCCAGCAAAGGACAGGGAGGTGTAAATGAAAAACTGTTTTTT. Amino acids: CASKGQGGVNEKLFF.

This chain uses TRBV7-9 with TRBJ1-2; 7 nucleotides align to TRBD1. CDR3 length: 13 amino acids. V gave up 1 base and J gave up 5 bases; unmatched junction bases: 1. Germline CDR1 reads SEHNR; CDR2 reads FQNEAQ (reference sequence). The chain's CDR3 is CASSLGQGYGYTF. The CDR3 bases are TGTGCCAGCAGCTTAGGACAGGGTTATGGCTACACCTTC.

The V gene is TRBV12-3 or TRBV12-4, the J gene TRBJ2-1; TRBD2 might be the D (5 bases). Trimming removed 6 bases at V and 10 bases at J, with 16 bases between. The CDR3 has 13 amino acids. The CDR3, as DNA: TGTGCCAGCAGCCGGTCTGGCGGCGGGGAGCAGTTCTTC. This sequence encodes CASSRSGGGEQFF.

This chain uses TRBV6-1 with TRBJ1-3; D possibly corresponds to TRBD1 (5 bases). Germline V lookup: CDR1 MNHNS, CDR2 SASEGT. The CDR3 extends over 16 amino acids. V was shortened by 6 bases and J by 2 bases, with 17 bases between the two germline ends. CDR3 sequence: CASRETPGKTGNTIYF. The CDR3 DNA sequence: TGTGCCAGCAGAGAAACCCCAGGGAAAACTGGAAACACCATATATTTT.

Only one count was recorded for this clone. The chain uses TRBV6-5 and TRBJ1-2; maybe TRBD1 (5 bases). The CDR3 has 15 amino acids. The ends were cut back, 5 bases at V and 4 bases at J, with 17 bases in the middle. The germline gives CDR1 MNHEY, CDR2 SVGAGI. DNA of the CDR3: TGTGCCAGCAGTACGGAACCGGGACGCCGCTATGGCTACACCTTC. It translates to CASSTEPGRRYGYTF.

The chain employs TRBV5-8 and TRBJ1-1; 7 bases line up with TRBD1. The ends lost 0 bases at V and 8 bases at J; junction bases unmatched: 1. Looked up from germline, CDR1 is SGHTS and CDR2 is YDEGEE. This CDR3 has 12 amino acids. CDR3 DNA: TGTGCCAGCAGCTTGGCACAGGGGGAAGCTTTCTTT. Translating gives CASSLAQGEAFF.

The CDR3 nucleotides are TGTGCCAGCAGTCCCGGGACTAGCGGCAAAAACATTCAGTACTTC. This translates into CASSPGTSGKNIQYF. The chain links TRBV28 to TRBJ2-4, with 11 nucleotides matching TRBD2. The CDR3 loop spans 15 amino acids. The germline gives CDR1 MDHEN, CDR2 SYDVKM. The ends lost 5 bases at V and 3 bases at J; junction bases unmatched: 3.